A single sample is the source of the 21 T cell receptor beta chains below, sequenced in a study of blood T cell repertoires in COVID-19. Some clones are missing from TCRdb's copy, which holds only in-frame ones; the method was immunoSEQ multiplex PCR. The sample has about 300,000 clones; just over 85% are singletons. The source material was PBMCs or T cells enriched from blood (not recorded which). Receptor source: a man under 40 who had recovered from COVID-19.

This clone has a single count. This chain uses TRBV27 with TRBJ2-2; TRBD1 agrees at 7 bases. This CDR3 has 14 amino acids. CDR1 is MNHEY, CDR2 SMNVEV, per germline (reference sequence). After removal of 8 bases from V and 4 bases from J, the junction contained 7 bases not matched to a gene. As DNA, the CDR3 is TGTGCCAGCCACGGGACAGTACCCACCGGGGAGCTGTTTTTT. Translated: CASHGTVPTGELFF.

As DNA, the CDR3 is TGTGCCTGGAGTGTCGGTTCGGCGGGGTTCTACGAGCAGTACTTC. Translating gives CAWSVGSAGFYEQYF. This sequence joins TRBV30 and TRBJ2-7; D may be TRBD2 (6 bases). This CDR3 comprises 15 residues. The V end lost 0 bases, the J end lost 3 bases, and 15 bases lay between the germline ends. Per the germline V gene, CDR1 is GTSNPN and CDR2 is SVGIG (reference sequence).

The gene calls are TRBV7-9 and TRBJ1-1, with D possibly being TRBD1 (5 bases). The germline V gene encodes CDR1 SEHNR and CDR2 FQNEAQ (reference sequence). The CDR3 is 15 residues long. The V end lost 5 bases, the J end lost 4 bases, and 17 bases lay between the germline ends. The CDR3 DNA follows: TGTGCCAGCAGCCCGCCCCCCAGGGAGGGCACTGAAGCTTTCTTT. This sequence encodes CASSPPPREGTEAFF.

The chain is built from TRBV3-1 (or the pseudogene TRBV3-2) and TRBJ2-1, with a tentative D call TRBD2 (5 bases). V was clipped by 5 bases and J by 7 bases, with 21 bases between them. This CDR3 region has 16 residues. Germline-derived CDR1 and CDR2 are LGHDT and YNNKEL (reference sequence). CDR3: CASSGSGLAVGNEQFF. Written as DNA, the CDR3 is TGTGCCAGCAGCGGGTCAGGACTCGCCGTTGGGAATGAGCAGTTCTTC.

V usage is TRBV5-4 and J usage is TRBJ2-5, with TRBD1 identical over 7 bases. CDR3 size: 13 residues. Unmatched junction bases numbered 5, after V lost 4 bases and J lost 5 bases. CDR1 is SGHNT and CDR2 is YYREEE in the germline V gene (reference sequence). The CDR3 reads CASSGGQSETQYF. Written as DNA, the CDR3 is TGTGCCAGCAGCGGGGGACAGTCGGAGACCCAGTACTTC.

This clone was counted once. The rearrangement uses TRBV5-4 and TRBJ2-5; TRBD2 aligns across 9 bases. CDR3 length: 15 amino acids. Germline assignment: CDR1 SGHNT and CDR2 YYREEE (reference sequence). V lost 1 base to trimming and J lost 3 bases; unmatched junction nucleotides: 4. This CDR3 is CASSLPTSGKETQYF. DNA for the CDR3: TGTGCCAGCAGCTTGCCGACTAGCGGTAAAGAGACCCAGTACTTC.

Regarding this clone: In the same sample, other DNA sequences code for this CDR3. The gene calls are TRBV5-1 and TRBJ1-1; unclear D gene. Per germline, CDR1 SGHRS and CDR2 YFSETQ. The CDR3 has 13 residues. The V end lost 0 bases, the J end lost 0 bases, and 3 bases lay between the germline ends. As DNA, the CDR3 is TGCGCCAGCAGCTTGGCAGTGAACACTGAAGCTTTCTTT. Translating gives CASSLAVNTEAFF.

The chain has TRBV5-1 and TRBJ2-3, with a tentative D call TRBD2 (5 bases). Germline V gene data show CDR1 as SGHRS and CDR2 as YFSETQ. Trimming took off 4 bases at V and 5 bases at J, with 11 bases between the two ends. The CDR3 spans 13 residues. The CDR3 loop reads CASSAREKDTQYF. The DNA for the CDR3 is TGCGCCAGCAGCGCGAGGGAAAAAGATACGCAGTATTTT.

The chain carries TRBV7-2 and TRBJ1-1; D is undetermined. Trimming stripped 1 base from V and 7 bases from J, with 13 bases between. There are 14 residues in the CDR3. Germline values: CDR1 SGHTA, CDR2 FQGNSA. CDR3 bases: TGTGCCAGCAGCTTAGAGGGCGGAGGCTTTGAAGCTTTCTTT. Protein: CASSLEGGGFEAFF.

The rearrangement links TRBV2 to TRBJ2-1, with a weak D call TRBD1 (7 bases). Germline V CDR1 and CDR2: SNHLY, FYNNEI. There are 15 residues in the CDR3. Trimming removed 8 bases at V and 5 bases at J, with 19 bases between. This CDR3 is CASVFNRGLHNEQFF. DNA for the CDR3: TGTGCCAGCGTGTTTAACAGGGGACTTCACAATGAGCAGTTCTTC. The whole variable domain, filled in from reference TRBV2 and TRBJ2-1, reads EPEVTQTPSHQVTQMGQEVILRCVPISNHLYFYWYRQILGQKVEFLVSFYNNEISEKSEIFDDQFSVERPDGSNFTLKIRSTKLEDSAMYFCASVFNRGLHNEQFFGPGTRLTVL.

The chain is built from TRBV11-3 and TRBJ2-7; TRBD1 is a possible D gene (6 bases). CDR1 and CDR2 (germline): SGHNT, YENEEA. The V gene lost 8 bases and the J gene lost 0 bases, with 14 bases spanning the gap. The CDR3 sequence is 14 residues long. The CDR3 region has the DNA TGTGCCAGCTTAACAGGGCTCAACTCCTACGAGCAGTACTTC. It encodes CASLTGLNSYEQYF.

The J gene is TRBJ1-5, the V gene TRBV29-1; 7 nucleotides line up with TRBD1. The V segment lost 4 bases and the J segment 0 bases; nucleotides outside the gene matches: 3. The CDR3 spans 14 residues. The V gene's germline CDR1 is SQVTM and CDR2 ANQGSEA. CDR3 DNA: TGCAGCGTTGCGCCAGGGGGTAGCAATCAGCCCCAGCATTTT. Translation gives CSVAPGGSNQPQHF.

This clone was seen more than once but under ten times. The V and J genes are TRBV27 and TRBJ1-1; no firm D call. CDR1 and CDR2 (germline): MNHEY, SMNVEV (reference sequence). CDR3 length: 15 residues. Trimming stripped 6 bases from V and 2 bases from J, with 16 bases between. The CDR3 nucleotides read TGTGCCAGCAGCCGCCCTATGGGAGGCAACACTGAAGCTTTCTTT. Its translation is CASSRPMGGNTEAFF.

This chain connects TRBV19 to TRBJ1-5; TRBD1 matches 7 bases. Germline loops: CDR1 LNHDA, CDR2 SQIVND (reference sequence). V shed 6 bases and J 1 base; nucleotides not matched to a gene: 9. The CDR3 covers 16 residues. The CDR3 loop reads CASSSLEGASNQPQHF. The CDR3 DNA reads TGTGCCAGTAGCTCCTTGGAGGGGGCGAGCAATCAGCCCCAGCATTTT.

The J gene is TRBJ1-5, the V gene TRBV5-1; D unclear. V lost 2 bases, J lost 2 bases, and 8 bases lay in between. The CDR3 consists of 14 residues. From germline, CDR1 is SGHRS and CDR2 YFSETQ. CDR3 sequence reads: CASSLNSGNQPQHF. The DNA for the CDR3 is TGCGCCAGCAGCTTAAACTCGGGCAATCAGCCCCAGCATTTT.

This chain uses TRBV19 with TRBJ1-1, with a possible D match to TRBD1 (6 bases). The V gene lost 0 bases and the J gene lost 4 bases, with 12 bases spanning the gap. There are 15 residues in the CDR3. Looked up from germline, CDR1 is LNHDA and CDR2 is SQIVND (reference sequence). The CDR3 sequence: CASSIDSPGATEAFF. CDR3 nucleotides: TGTGCCAGTAGTATAGATAGTCCAGGGGCCACTGAAGCTTTCTTT. Based on the CDR3 plus reference TRBV19 and TRBJ1-1, the full variable domain is DGGITQSPKYLFRKEGQNVTLSCEQNLNHDAMYWYRQDPGQGLRLIYYSQIVNDFQKGDIAEGYSVSREKKESFPLTVTSAQKNPTAFYLCASSIDSPGATEAFFGQGTRLTVV.

The chain combines TRBV19 with TRBJ1-5; 7 bases agree with TRBD1. This CDR3 region has 15 residues. The V and J ends lost 6 bases and 2 bases, in that order; junction bases with no gene match: 7. CDR1 and CDR2 (germline): LNHDA, SQIVND (reference sequence). The CDR3 is CASRDRVMGNQPQHF. In DNA, the CDR3 is TGTGCCAGTAGAGACAGGGTCATGGGCAATCAGCCCCAGCATTTT.

V gene TRBV2 combines with J gene TRBJ1-4; D unresolved. The CDR3 consists of 15 residues. Deletions cut 4 bases from V and 0 bases from J, with 9 bases between. CDR1 SNHLY and CDR2 FYNNEI come from the germline V gene. The CDR3 loop is CASSVSSATNEKLFF. The CDR3 region has the DNA TGTGCCAGCAGTGTCTCCAGCGCAACTAATGAAAAACTGTTTTTT.

The gene calls are TRBV28 and TRBJ1-2; 8 nucleotides match TRBD1. The CDR3 has 14 residues. Germline V gene sequence: CDR1 MDHEN, CDR2 SYDVKM. Trimming at V came to 6 bases and at J to 8 bases, leaving 11 bases not matched to a gene. For the CDR3, the DNA is TGTGCCAGCAGCCCAGCCGGGACAGGTAGAGGCTACACCTTC. It codes for CASSPAGTGRGYTF.

This clone was seen a few times. The chain's CDR3 is CASSDGPVSEGGEEQFF. The CDR3 nucleotides are TGTGCCAGCAGTGACGGTCCGGTTAGCGAGGGCGGGGAGGAGCAGTTCTTC. The chain uses TRBV6-4 and TRBJ2-1; tentative D call: TRBD2 (6 bases). Trimming pared 2 bases from V and 10 bases from J, leaving 24 bases between. This CDR3 is built from 17 residues. CDR1 is MRHNA, CDR2 SNTAGT, per germline.

Worth noting for this clone: This same CDR3 is encoded by further DNA sequences in the sample. V usage is TRBV24-1 and J usage is TRBJ1-1; 8 nucleotides line up with TRBD1. Germline V gene lookup returns CDR1 KGHDR and CDR2 SFDVKD. The J segment lost 2 bases and the V segment lost 4 bases, leaving 5 bases of the junction unmatched. The CDR3 runs to 15 residues. The CDR3 loop reads CATSDPGQGNTEAFF. Here the CDR3 DNA reads TGTGCCACCAGTGACCCCGGACAGGGTAACACTGAAGCTTTCTTT.